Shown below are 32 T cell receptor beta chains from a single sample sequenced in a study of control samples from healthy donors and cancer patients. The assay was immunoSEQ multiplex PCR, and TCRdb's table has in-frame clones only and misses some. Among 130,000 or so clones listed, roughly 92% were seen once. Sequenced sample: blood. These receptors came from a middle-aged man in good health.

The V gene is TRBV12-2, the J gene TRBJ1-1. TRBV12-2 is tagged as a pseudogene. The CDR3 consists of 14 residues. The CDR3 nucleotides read TGTGCAAGTCGCTTTAGAGGGAGGGCCACTGAAGCTTTCTTT. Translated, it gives CASRFRGRATEAFF.

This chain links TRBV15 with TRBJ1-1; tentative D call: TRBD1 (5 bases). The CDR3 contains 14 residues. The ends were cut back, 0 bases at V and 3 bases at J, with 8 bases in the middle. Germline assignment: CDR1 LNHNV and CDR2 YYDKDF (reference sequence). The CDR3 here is CATSRDWGDTEAFF. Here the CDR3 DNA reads TGTGCCACCAGCAGAGATTGGGGGGACACTGAAGCTTTCTTT.

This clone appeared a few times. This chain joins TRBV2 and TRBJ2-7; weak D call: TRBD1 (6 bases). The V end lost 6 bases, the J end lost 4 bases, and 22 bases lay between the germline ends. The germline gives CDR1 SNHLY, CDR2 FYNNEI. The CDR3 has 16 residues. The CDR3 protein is CASRNKGVGDEYEQYF. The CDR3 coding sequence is TGTGCCAGCAGGAATAAGGGGGTAGGGGATGAATACGAGCAGTACTTC.

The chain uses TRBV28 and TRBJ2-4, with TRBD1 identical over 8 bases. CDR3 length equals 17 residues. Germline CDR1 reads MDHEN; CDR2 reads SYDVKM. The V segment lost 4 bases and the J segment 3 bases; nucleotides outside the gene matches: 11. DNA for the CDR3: TGTGCCAGCAGTTCAAGGGCAGGGGGCGTTGGCAAAAACATTCAGTACTTC. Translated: CASSSRAGGVGKNIQYF.

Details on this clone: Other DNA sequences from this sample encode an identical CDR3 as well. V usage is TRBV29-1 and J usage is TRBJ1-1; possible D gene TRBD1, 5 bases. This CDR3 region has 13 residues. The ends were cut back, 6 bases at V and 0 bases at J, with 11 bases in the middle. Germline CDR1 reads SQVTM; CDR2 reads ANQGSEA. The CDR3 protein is CSVAGRMNTEAFF. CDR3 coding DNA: TGCAGCGTCGCGGGACGTATGAACACTGAAGCTTTCTTT.

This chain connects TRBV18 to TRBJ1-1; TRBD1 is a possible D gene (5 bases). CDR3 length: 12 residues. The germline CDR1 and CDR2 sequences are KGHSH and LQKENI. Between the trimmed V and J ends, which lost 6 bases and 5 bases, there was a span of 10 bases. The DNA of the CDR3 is TGTGCCAGCTCGCGGGGGGAAACTGAAGCTTTCTTT. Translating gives CASSRGETEAFF.

CDR3 residues: CASSVARVAGGLEPYNEQFF. CDR3 sequence (DNA): TGTGCCAGCAGCGTAGCAAGGGTAGCGGGGGGGCTTGAGCCCTACAATGAGCAGTTCTTC. The chain has TRBV9 and TRBJ2-1; the match to TRBD2 covers 11 bases. V lost 0 bases, J lost 2 bases, and 13 bases stayed unmatched. The CDR3 is 20 residues long. Germline CDR1 SGDLS, CDR2 YYNGEE. The full variable domain, its missing parts supplied by reference TRBV9 and TRBJ2-1, is DSGVTQTPKHLITATGQRVTLRCSPRSGDLSVYWYQQSLDQGLQFLIQYYNGEERAKGNILERFSAQQFPDLHSELNLSSLELGDSALYFCASSVARVAGGLEPYNEQFFGPGTRLTVL.

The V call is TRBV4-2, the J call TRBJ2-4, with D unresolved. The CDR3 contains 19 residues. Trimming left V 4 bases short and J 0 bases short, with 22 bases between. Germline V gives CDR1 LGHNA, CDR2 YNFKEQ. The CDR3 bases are TGTGCCAGCAGCCCAACTCACGAAAGCCAGCTACTAGCCAAAAACATTCAGTACTTC. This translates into CASSPTHESQLLAKNIQYF.

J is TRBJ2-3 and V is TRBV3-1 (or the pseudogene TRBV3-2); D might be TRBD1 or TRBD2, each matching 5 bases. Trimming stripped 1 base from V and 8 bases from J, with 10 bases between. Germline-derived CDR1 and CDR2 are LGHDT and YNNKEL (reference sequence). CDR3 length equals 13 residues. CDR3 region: CASSQGGWGTQYF. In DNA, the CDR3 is TGTGCCAGCAGCCAAGGGGGGTGGGGTACGCAGTATTTT.

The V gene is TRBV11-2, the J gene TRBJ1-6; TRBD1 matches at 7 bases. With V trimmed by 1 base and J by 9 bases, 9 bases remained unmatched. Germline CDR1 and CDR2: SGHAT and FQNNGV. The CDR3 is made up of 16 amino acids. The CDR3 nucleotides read TGTGCCAGCAGCTTAGGGACAGGCCCGTGGGGTTCACCCCTCCACTTT. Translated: CASSLGTGPWGSPLHF.

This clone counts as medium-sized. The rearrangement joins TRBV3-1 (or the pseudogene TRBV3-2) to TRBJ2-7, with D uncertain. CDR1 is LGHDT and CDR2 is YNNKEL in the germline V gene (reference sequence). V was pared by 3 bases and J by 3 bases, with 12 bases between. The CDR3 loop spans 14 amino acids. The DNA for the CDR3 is TGTGCCAGCAGCCATGAGTACGGTGACTACGAGCAGTACTTC. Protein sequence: CASSHEYGDYEQYF.

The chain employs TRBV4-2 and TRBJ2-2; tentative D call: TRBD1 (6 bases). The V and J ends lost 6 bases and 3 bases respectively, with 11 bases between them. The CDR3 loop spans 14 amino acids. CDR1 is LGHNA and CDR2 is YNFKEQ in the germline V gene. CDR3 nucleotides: TGTGCCAGCAGAGGGGCAGGGGACACCGGGGAGCTGTTTTTT. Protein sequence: CASRGAGDTGELFF.

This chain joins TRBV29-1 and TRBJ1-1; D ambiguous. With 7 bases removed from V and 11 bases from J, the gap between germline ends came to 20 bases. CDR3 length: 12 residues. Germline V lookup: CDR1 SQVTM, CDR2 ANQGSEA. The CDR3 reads CSAGPAWGEAFF. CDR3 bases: TGCAGCGCTGGACCGGCCTGGGGAGAGGCTTTCTTT.

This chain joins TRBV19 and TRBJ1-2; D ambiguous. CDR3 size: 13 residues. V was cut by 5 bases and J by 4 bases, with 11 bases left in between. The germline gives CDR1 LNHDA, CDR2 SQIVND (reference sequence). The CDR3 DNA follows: TGTGCCAGTAGTTCAGGAAGCCGCTATGGCTACACCTTC. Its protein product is CASSSGSRYGYTF.

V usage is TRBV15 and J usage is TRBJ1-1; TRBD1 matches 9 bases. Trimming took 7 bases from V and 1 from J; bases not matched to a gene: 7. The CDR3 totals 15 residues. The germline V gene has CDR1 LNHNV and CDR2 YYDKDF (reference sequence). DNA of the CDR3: TGTGCCACCACCGAACCGGGACAGGGGAACACTGAAGCTTTCTTT. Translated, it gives CATTEPGQGNTEAFF. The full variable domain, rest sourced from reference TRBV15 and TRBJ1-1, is DAMVIQNPRYQVTQFGKPVTLSCSQTLNHNVMYWYQQKSSQAPKLLFHYYDKDFNNEADTPDNFQSRRPNTSFCFLDIRSPGLGDTAMYLCATTEPGQGNTEAFFGQGTRLTVV.

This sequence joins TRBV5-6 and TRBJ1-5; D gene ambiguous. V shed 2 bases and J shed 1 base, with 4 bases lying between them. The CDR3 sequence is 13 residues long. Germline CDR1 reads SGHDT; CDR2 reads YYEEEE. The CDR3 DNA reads TGTGCCAGCAGCTTTTCCAGCAATCAGCCCCAGCATTTT. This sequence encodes CASSFSSNQPQHF.

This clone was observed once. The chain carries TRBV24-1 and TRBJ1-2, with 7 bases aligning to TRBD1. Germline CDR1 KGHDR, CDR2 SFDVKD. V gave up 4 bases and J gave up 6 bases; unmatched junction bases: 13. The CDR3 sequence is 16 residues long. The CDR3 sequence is CATSDRWGQGEDGYTF. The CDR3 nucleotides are TGTGCCACCAGTGACCGCTGGGGGCAGGGGGAAGATGGCTACACCTTC.

In DNA, the CDR3 is TGTGCCAGCAGCGCTTTCCGGAGCTCCTACGAGCAGTACTTC. Its translation: CASSAFRSSYEQYF. V gene TRBV5-6 combines with J gene TRBJ2-7; D is uncertain. The CDR3 is 14 residues long. Per germline, CDR1 SGHDT and CDR2 YYEEEE. The V and J ends lost 4 bases and 0 bases respectively, with 11 bases between them.

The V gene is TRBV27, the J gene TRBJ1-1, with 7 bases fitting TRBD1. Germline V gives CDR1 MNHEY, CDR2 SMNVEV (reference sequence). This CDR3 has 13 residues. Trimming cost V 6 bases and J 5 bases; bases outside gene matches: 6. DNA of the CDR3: TGTGCCAGCAGGGAGACAGGGTGGACTGAAGCTTTCTTT. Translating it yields CASRETGWTEAFF.

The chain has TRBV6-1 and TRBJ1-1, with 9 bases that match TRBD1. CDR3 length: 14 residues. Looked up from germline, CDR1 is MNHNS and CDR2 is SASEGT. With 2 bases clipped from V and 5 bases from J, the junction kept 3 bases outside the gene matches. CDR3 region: CASSEYRGRTEAFF. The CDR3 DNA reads TGTGCCAGCAGTGAATACAGGGGGCGGACTGAAGCTTTCTTT.

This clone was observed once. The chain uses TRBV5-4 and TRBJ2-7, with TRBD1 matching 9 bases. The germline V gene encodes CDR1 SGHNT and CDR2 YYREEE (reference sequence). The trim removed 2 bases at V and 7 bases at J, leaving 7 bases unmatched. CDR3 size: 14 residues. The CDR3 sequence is CASSLQGANSEQYF. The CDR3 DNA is TGTGCCAGCAGCTTACAGGGGGCGAATTCGGAGCAGTACTTC. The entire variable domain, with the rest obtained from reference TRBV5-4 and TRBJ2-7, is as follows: ETGVTQSPTHLIKTRGQQVTLRCSSQSGHNTVSWYQQALGQGPQFIFQYYREEENGRGNFPPRFSGLQFPNYSSELNVNALELDDSALYLCASSLQGANSEQYFGPGTRLTVT.

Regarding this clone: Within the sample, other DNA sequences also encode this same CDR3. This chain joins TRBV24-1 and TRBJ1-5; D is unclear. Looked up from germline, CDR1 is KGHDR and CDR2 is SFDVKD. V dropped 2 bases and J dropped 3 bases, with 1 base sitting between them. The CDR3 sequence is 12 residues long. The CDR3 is CATSDSNQPQHF. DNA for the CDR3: TGTGCCACCAGTGATTCCAATCAGCCCCAGCATTTT.

The CDR3 DNA follows: TGTGCCAGCAGCGTAGGGGGACAGGAGCATGGCTACACCTTC. Its protein product is CASSVGGQEHGYTF. The chain recombines TRBV9 with TRBJ1-2; 8 bases fit TRBD1. CDR3 size: 14 residues. The J segment lost 6 bases and the V segment lost 0 bases, leaving 4 bases of the junction unmatched. CDR1 SGDLS and CDR2 YYNGEE come from the germline V gene. Variable domain in full (rest from reference TRBV9 and TRBJ1-2): DSGVTQTPKHLITATGQRVTLRCSPRSGDLSVYWYQQSLDQGLQFLIQYYNGEERAKGNILERFSAQQFPDLHSELNLSSLELGDSALYFCASSVGGQEHGYTFGSGTRLTVV.

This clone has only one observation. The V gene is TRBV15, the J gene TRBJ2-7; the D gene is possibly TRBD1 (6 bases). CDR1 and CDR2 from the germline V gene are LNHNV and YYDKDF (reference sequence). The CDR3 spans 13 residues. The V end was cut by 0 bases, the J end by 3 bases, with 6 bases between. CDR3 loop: CATSREDSYEQYF. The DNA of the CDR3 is TGTGCCACCAGCAGAGAGGACAGCTACGAGCAGTACTTC.

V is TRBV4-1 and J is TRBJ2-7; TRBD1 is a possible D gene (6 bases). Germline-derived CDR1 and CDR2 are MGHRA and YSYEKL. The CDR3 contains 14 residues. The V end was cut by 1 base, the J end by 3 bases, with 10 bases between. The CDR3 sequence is CASSQVVGHYEQYF. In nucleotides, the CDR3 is TGCGCCAGCAGCCAAGTGGTGGGACACTACGAGCAGTACTTC.

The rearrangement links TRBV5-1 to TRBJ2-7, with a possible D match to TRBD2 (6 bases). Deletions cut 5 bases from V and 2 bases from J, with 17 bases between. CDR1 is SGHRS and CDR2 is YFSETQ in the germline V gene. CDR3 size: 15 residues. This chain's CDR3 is CASRPGVTSPYEQYF. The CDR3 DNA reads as TGCGCCAGCAGGCCGGGGGTTACGAGCCCCTACGAGCAGTACTTC.

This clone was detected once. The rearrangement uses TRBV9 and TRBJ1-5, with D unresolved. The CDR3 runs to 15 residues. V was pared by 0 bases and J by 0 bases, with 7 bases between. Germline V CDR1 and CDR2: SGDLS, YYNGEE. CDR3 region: CASSVEGYSNQPQHF. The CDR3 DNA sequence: TGTGCCAGCAGCGTAGAGGGCTATAGCAATCAGCCCCAGCATTTT.

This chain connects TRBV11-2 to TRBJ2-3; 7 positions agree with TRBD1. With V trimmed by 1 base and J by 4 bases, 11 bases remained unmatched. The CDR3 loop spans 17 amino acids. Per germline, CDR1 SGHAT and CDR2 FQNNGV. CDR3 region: CASSLVWADRVPDTQYF. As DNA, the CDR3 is TGTGCCAGCAGCTTAGTCTGGGCCGACAGGGTCCCAGATACGCAGTATTTT.

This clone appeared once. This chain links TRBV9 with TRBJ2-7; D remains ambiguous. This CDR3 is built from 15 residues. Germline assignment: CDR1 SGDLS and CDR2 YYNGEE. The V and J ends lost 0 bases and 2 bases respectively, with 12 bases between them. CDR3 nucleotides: TGTGCCAGCAGCGTAGCTAACTCCCGGGCCTACGAGCAGTACTTC. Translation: CASSVANSRAYEQYF.

The CDR3 nucleotides read TGTGCCAGCAGGAAAGCACCGGGACAGGGGAACTACGAGCAGTACTTC. Translated: CASRKAPGQGNYEQYF. This chain uses TRBV27 with TRBJ2-7; 10 bases match TRBD1. Germline V gene data show CDR1 as MNHEY and CDR2 as SMNVEV (reference sequence). V shed 6 bases, J shed 3 bases, and the junction held 11 bases outside the gene matches. This CDR3 has 16 residues.

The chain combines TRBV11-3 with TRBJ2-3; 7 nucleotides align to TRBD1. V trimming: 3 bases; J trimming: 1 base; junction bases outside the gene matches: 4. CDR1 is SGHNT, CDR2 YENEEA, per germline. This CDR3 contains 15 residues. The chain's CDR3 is CASSLGTGGTDTQYF. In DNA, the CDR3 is TGTGCCAGCAGCTTGGGCACAGGGGGCACAGATACGCAGTATTTT.

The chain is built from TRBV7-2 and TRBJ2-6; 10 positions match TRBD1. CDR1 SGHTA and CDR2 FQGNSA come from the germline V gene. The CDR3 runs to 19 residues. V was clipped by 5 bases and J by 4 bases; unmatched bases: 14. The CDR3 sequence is CASSPLGWDRGVGANVLTF. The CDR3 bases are TGTGCCAGCAGCCCTCTTGGCTGGGACAGGGGAGTCGGGGCCAACGTCCTGACTTTC.